Listed below are T cell receptor beta chains from one sample, sequenced in a study of T-cell reconstitution after alpha-beta-depleted transplantation in children. Via MiXCR, TCRdb re-called the PCR reads, giving one row per CDR3 protein. This sample carries 190,000 or so distinct CDR3 sequences, approximately 14% of them seen once, and the ten largest clones take around 14%. The sequencing used PBMCs from the stem cell graft donor, collected from the stem cell graft. Receptor source: a human donor who donated a stem cell graft to a child with acute lymphoblastic leukemia. CDR3s include the opening cysteine and the closing phenylalanine or tryptophan. D genes are given only for firm matches. Size tells how often a clone was seen (once, few, many) or the class of an expanded clone, and some rows leave it out.

CASSLLAGGAHEQYF,TGCGCCAGCAGCCTGCTAGCGGGAGGCGCCCACGAGCAGTACTTC,once,TRBJ2-7,TRBD2,TRBV4-1
CASSLTAGYEKLFF,TGTGCCAGCAGTTTGACAGCGGGATATGAAAAACTGTTTTTT,few,TRBJ1-4,.,TRBV12-3/TRBV12-4
CASSLAYDTREQFF,TGTGCCAGCAGCTTAGCGTACGATACACGTGAGCAGTTCTTC,many,TRBJ2-1,.,TRBV11-1
CASSLDDRGMDNEQFF,TGTGCCAGCAGCTTAGACGACAGGGGGATGGACAATGAGCAGTTCTTC,many,TRBJ2-1,TRBD1,TRBV11-3
CSLAAGVGETQYF,TGCAGTCTTGCGGCAGGGGTTGGTGAGACCCAGTACTTC,many,TRBJ2-5,.,TRBV20-1
CSVEGQATYYNEQFF,TGCAGCGTTGAGGGGCAGGCAACATACTACAATGAGCAGTTCTTC,few,TRBJ2-1,.,TRBV29-1
CASSLKGDREWPEAFF,TGCGCCAGCAGCTTAAAAGGGGACAGGGAATGGCCTGAAGCTTTCTTT,many,TRBJ1-1,TRBD1,TRBV5-1
CAIAQGALSHEQFF,TGTGCCATTGCCCAGGGGGCCCTCTCGCATGAGCAGTTCTTC,many,TRBJ2-1,TRBD1,TRBV27
CASSYLRAGVYNSPLHF,TGTGCCAGCAGTTACCTACGGGCAGGCGTCTATAATTCACCCCTCCACTTT,few,TRBJ1-6,.,TRBV6-5
CASSAGAMNTEAFF,TGTGCCAGCAGCGCTGGAGCGATGAACACTGAAGCTTTCTTT,many,TRBJ1-1,.,TRBV11-2
CASSLWTGWNEKLFF,TGTGCCAGCAGCCTCTGGACAGGTTGGAATGAAAAACTGTTTTTT,many,TRBJ1-4,TRBD1,TRBV5-6
CASSPTRDRGYEQYF,TGTGCCAGCAGCCCCACCCGGGACAGGGGCTACGAGCAGTACTTC,many,TRBJ2-7,TRBD1,TRBV7-8
CASSPHLITEAFF,TGTGCCAGCAGCCCCCACCTTATCACTGAAGCTTTCTTT,many,TRBJ1-1,.,TRBV5-5
CASIDPAGEGKSSYEQYF,TGTGCCAGCATCGACCCGGCAGGGGAGGGGAAAAGCTCCTACGAGCAGTACTTC,once,TRBJ2-7,.,TRBV6-6
CASSRYSNQPQHF,TGTGCCAGCAGCCGCTATAGCAATCAGCCCCAGCATTTT,.,TRBJ1-5,.,TRBV6-6
CASSLEDSLSTDTQYF,TGCGCCAGCAGCTTGGAGGACAGCCTTAGCACAGATACGCAGTATTTT,many,TRBJ2-3,.,TRBV5-1
CAGWVRGYTF,TGTGCCGGCTGGGTGCGAGGCTACACCTTC,.,TRBJ1-2,.,TRBV30
CASSPDGAGNSPLHF,TGCGCCAGCAGCCCGGATGGGGCTGGGAATTCACCCCTCCACTTT,few,TRBJ1-6,.,TRBV5-1
CASSWGVSAYNEQFF,TGTGCCAGCAGCTGGGGGGTAAGCGCCTACAATGAGCAGTTCTTC,many,TRBJ2-1,.,TRBV5-5
CAIKGEGEQYF,TGTGCCATCAAAGGTGAGGGAGAGCAGTACTTC,many,TRBJ2-7,.,TRBV10-3
CASSIQPMNTEAFF,TGTGCCAGCAGTATACAGCCCATGAACACTGAAGCTTTCTTT,many,TRBJ1-1,.,TRBV28
CASREVGEQFF,TGCGCCAGCAGGGAGGTTGGTGAGCAGTTCTTC,many,TRBJ2-1,.,TRBV5-1
CASSLSAGTGGAAGELFF,TGTGCCAGCAGCTTGTCGGCAGGGACAGGGGGCGCCGCCGGGGAGCTGTTTTTT,.,TRBJ2-2,TRBD1,TRBV5-5
CSAERERYEQYF,TGCAGTGCTGAACGGGAGAGGTACGAGCAGTACTTC,many,TRBJ2-7,.,TRBV20-1
CASSMGRNSPLHF,TGCGCCAGCAGCATGGGCAGGAATTCACCCCTCCACTTT,many,TRBJ1-6,.,TRBV5-1
CASSPELSDTQYF,TGTGCCAGCAGCCCGGAGCTCTCAGATACGCAGTATTTT,many,TRBJ2-3,.,TRBV7-2
CASSSGVAGTEAFF,TGCGCCAGCAGCTCAGGGGTTGCGGGGACTGAAGCTTTCTTT,many,TRBJ1-1,.,TRBV5-1
CASSPGEGLGNIQYF,TGTGCCAGCAGCCCGGGGGAGGGCCTAGGAAACATTCAGTACTTC,many,TRBJ2-4,TRBD2,TRBV11-2
CSATKAIGNTDTQYF,TGCAGCGCAACTAAGGCCATAGGAAACACAGATACGCAGTATTTT,many,TRBJ2-3,.,TRBV29-1
CASSSASGGYNQPQHF,TGTGCCAGCAGCTCCGCGTCGGGGGGGTACAATCAGCCCCAGCATTTT,.,TRBJ1-5,.,TRBV7-2
CASRQYRRQGWEKETQYF,TGTGCCAGCAGGCAATATCGGCGACAGGGTTGGGAAAAAGAGACCCAGTACTTC,many,TRBJ2-5,TRBD1,TRBV25-1
CSVLGGTEAFF,TGCAGCGTTTTGGGGGGCACTGAAGCTTTCTTT,many,TRBJ1-1,.,TRBV29-1
CASSLGLAGGRLNTDTQYF,TGTGCCAGCAGCCTTGGACTAGCGGGAGGGCGCCTAAACACAGATACGCAGTATTTT,many,TRBJ2-3,TRBD2,TRBV9
CASSLSFLAGEINEQFF,TGCGCCAGCAGCTTGTCCTTTCTAGCGGGAGAGATCAATGAGCAGTTCTTC,many,TRBJ2-1,TRBD2,TRBV5-1
CASSFLTRSLEQYF,TGTGCCAGCAGCTTCCTCACTAGGAGCCTCGAGCAGTACTTC,many,TRBJ2-7,.,TRBV5-6
CASSRDRGFAFF,TGTGCCAGCAGCCGGGACAGGGGGTTTGCTTTCTTT,many,TRBJ1-1,TRBD1,TRBV28